These T cell receptor beta chains were read from a single sample in a study of cytomegalovirus exposure and HLA in healthy donors. Assay: immunoSEQ multiplex PCR; the TCRdb copy retains only in-frame clones and omits some. The sample contains some 110,000 clones, about 91% of which appear only once. The specimen sequenced was PBMCs. The receptors originated from a man younger than 30 in good health and CMV-seronegative. Each CDR3 is given with its conserved first and last residue. The D gene is left open where the match is weak. Rows may omit the clone size; those that give it use once, few, many or a size class.

j_gene,v_gene,abundance,d_gene,CDR3nt,CDR3aa
TRBJ2-7,TRBV5-1,-,TRBD1,TGCGCCAGCAGCAAGGGGGCCTACAACGAGCAGTACTTC,CASSKGAYNEQYF
TRBJ2-1,TRBV4-1,-,TRBD2,TGCGCCAGCAGCCACAGACGGGATAGCGGGGTACTAACCTCCTACAATGAGCAGTTCTTC,CASSHRRDSGVLTSYNEQFF
TRBJ1-1,TRBV18,-,-,TGTGCCAGCTCACTCCCGACAGGGAACACTGAAGCTTTCTTT,CASSLPTGNTEAFF
TRBJ2-2,TRBV18,-,TRBD2,TGTGCCAGCTCACCGGGACTAGCGGGGGCTACCGGGGAGCTGTTTTTT,CASSPGLAGATGELFF
TRBJ2-7,TRBV5-4,-,-,TGTGCCAGCAGCCCCGAGGACAGTCAATACGAGCAGTACTTC,CASSPEDSQYEQYF
TRBJ2-5,TRBV9,-,-,TGTGCCAGCAGCTCCACTCCGGGTACGGAGACCCAGTACTTC,CASSSTPGTETQYF
TRBJ2-7,TRBV6-5,-,TRBD2,TGTGCCAGCAGACTAGCTGCTAGCGGGAAAAGCGAGCAGTACTTC,CASRLAASGKSEQYF
TRBJ2-1,TRBV4-1,-,-,TGCGCCAGCAGCCAAGTCTGGGCGATCTACAATGAGCAGTTCTTC,CASSQVWAIYNEQFF
TRBJ2-7,TRBV6-5,once,-,TGTGCCAGCAGGACCACAGGGACCGAGCAGTACTTC,CASRTTGTEQYF
TRBJ2-1,TRBV27,-,-,TGTGCCAGCGCAGCGCATGAGCGGCTTTTGCAGTTCTTC,CASAAHERLLQFF
TRBJ2-7,TRBV5-1,-,-,TGCGCCAGCAGTTCGGACAGAGACGAGCAGTACTTC,CASSSDRDEQYF
TRBJ2-1,TRBV5-4,-,-,TGTGCCAGCAGCCCGCCCCAGGCCCGCTCCTACAATGAGCAGTTCTTC,CASSPPQARSYNEQFF
TRBJ1-3,TRBV4-3,once,-,TGCGCCAGCAGCCGGGGGAGGTTCTCTGGAAACACCATATATTTT,CASSRGRFSGNTIYF
TRBJ2-2,TRBV19,-,-,TGTGCCAGTAACGGGATAGCGAACACCGGGGAGCTGTTTTTT,CASNGIANTGELFF
TRBJ1-5,TRBV19,-,TRBD1,TGTGCCAGTAGTTACATTGGGACAGGGGCCCAACAGCCCCAGCATTTT,CASSYIGTGAQQPQHF
TRBJ1-1,TRBV30,-,TRBD1,TGTGCCTGGAGTGTGCCGGGACAGGACAATCGAGCTTTCTTT,CAWSVPGQDNRAFF
TRBJ2-3,TRBV5-1,once,TRBD2,TGCGCCAGCAGCTTGGTCTTGTCTAGCGGGGCCGAGGATACGCAGTATTTT,CASSLVLSSGAEDTQYF
TRBJ1-2,TRBV28,once,TRBD1,TGTGCCAGCAGCCGAGGACAGGGGAGCTATGGCTACACCTTC,CASSRGQGSYGYTF
TRBJ1-1,TRBV6-6,-,TRBD1,TGTGCCAGCGCAACTCCGGTGAGACAGGGGTGGACTGAAGCTTTCTTT,CASATPVRQGWTEAFF
TRBJ1-2,TRBV6-6,-,TRBD1,TGTGCCAGCAGATCGGGACAGTTGGTATTGAACTATGGCTACACCTTC,CASRSGQLVLNYGYTF
TRBJ1-2,TRBV28,-,TRBD1,TGTGCCAGCAGTTTAAGCGGGACAGGGAACTATGGCTACACCTTC,CASSLSGTGNYGYTF
TRBJ1-2,TRBV13,-,TRBD1,TGTGCCAGCAGCTTCGGGACAGGGGGTTTTGGCTACACCTTC,CASSFGTGGFGYTF
TRBJ1-3,TRBV9,few,TRBD1,TGTGCCAGCAGCGCGGGACAGGGTGGAAACACCATATATTTT,CASSAGQGGNTIYF
TRBJ1-3,TRBV6-1,-,-,TGTGCCAGCAGTGAAGGGATAGGGGCTGGAAACACCATATATTTT,CASSEGIGAGNTIYF
TRBJ2-1,TRBV18,-,-,TGTGCCAGCTCAGACCGGGACATAAGCTCCTACAATGAGCAGTTCTTC,CASSDRDISSYNEQFF
TRBJ1-1,TRBV7-9,-,TRBD1,TGTGCCAGCAGCTCAAACAGGGGGCGGTTGTTCATGAGCACTGAAGCTTTCTTT,CASSSNRGRLFMSTEAFF
TRBJ2-7,TRBV9,-,-,TGTGCCAGCAGCGTAGCTCCGGGAGCGACCTACGAGCAGTACTTC,CASSVAPGATYEQYF
TRBJ1-1,TRBV27,-,-,TGTGCCAGCAGTCCCAACCCGACACTGGGGAACACTGAAGCTTTCTTT,CASSPNPTLGNTEAFF
TRBJ2-7,TRBV7-9,-,TRBD1,TGTGCCAGCAGAAAGAGTTGGACAGGGCCTGACGAGCAGTACTTC,CASRKSWTGPDEQYF
TRBJ1-2,TRBV9,few,TRBD1,TGTGCCAGCAGCGGGACAGGGACCTATGGCTACACCTTC,CASSGTGTYGYTF
TRBJ2-7,TRBV18,-,-,TGTGCCAGCTCAACCCAACAGGGTGACGAGCAGTACTTC,CASSTQQGDEQYF
TRBJ2-7,TRBV30,-,-,TGTGCCTGGAGTGGGCCAGGTGGTGGGTGCGAGCAGTACTTC,CAWSGPGGGCEQYF
TRBJ2-7,TRBV27,-,TRBD2,TGTGCCAGCAGTCCGCTAGCGGGATACAGCGAGCAGTACTTC,CASSPLAGYSEQYF
TRBJ2-7,TRBV2,-,-,TGTGCCAGCAGTGAATCTATTGTACAGCAAGCCTACGAGCAGTACTTC,CASSESIVQQAYEQYF
TRBJ1-2,TRBV28,once,-,TGTGCCAGCTCCGGCTATGGCTACACCTTC,CASSGYGYTF
TRBJ1-6,TRBV9,-,TRBD1,TGTGCCAGCAGCGCTCCGGGACAGGGGTACAATTCACCCCTCCACTTT,CASSAPGQGYNSPLHF